These 7 T cell receptor beta chains originate from one sample sequenced in a study of T cells in localized non-small cell lung cancer. Profiled with immunoSEQ multiplex PCR; TCRdb holds only in-frame clones, not every one. Of around 9,800 clones listed, under 55% are singletons. Sequences were derived from lymph node tissue, sampled before any cancer treatment. These receptors all stem from a woman aged 35-70 years with stage I lung adenocarcinoma.

This clone showed up just a few times. This chain joins TRBV6-8 and TRBJ1-4; D unclear. Germline values: CDR1 MNHGY, CDR2 SAAAGT. V was trimmed by 8 bases and J by 0 bases, leaving 16 bases between them. There are 16 residues in the CDR3. CDR3 sequence: CASRRGSAATNEKLFF. Here the CDR3 DNA reads TGTGCCAGCCGCCGGGGATCGGCAGCAACTAATGAAAAACTGTTTTTT.

The rearrangement links TRBV4-1 to TRBJ2-3; 10 nucleotides align to TRBD2. The ends lost 0 bases at V and 2 bases at J; junction bases unmatched: 14. CDR1 MGHRA and CDR2 YSYEKL come from the germline V gene. The CDR3 has 20 amino acids. This CDR3 is CASSQEPQSISGGNTDTQYF. The DNA for the CDR3 is TGCGCCAGCAGCCAAGAACCCCAATCAATTAGCGGGGGGAACACAGATACGCAGTATTTT.

The CDR3 DNA sequence: TGTGCCTGGAGTGTACGGAACACTGAAGCTTTCTTT. The encoded protein is CAWSVRNTEAFF. The V gene is TRBV30, the J gene TRBJ1-1, with D uncertain. From germline, CDR1 is GTSNPN and CDR2 SVGIG (reference sequence). The CDR3 spans 12 residues. V was clipped by 0 bases and J by 1 base, with 3 bases between them.

The J gene is TRBJ2-3, the V gene TRBV19, with D uncertain. The V gene lost 6 bases and the J gene lost 0 bases, with 13 bases spanning the gap. CDR1 LNHDA and CDR2 SQIVND come from the germline V gene (reference sequence). This CDR3 is 15 amino acids long. The CDR3 loop reads CASSLGLASTDTQYF. The CDR3 DNA reads as TGTGCCAGTAGCCTGGGGTTAGCAAGCACAGATACGCAGTATTTT.

The rearrangement joins TRBV6-8 to TRBJ2-7, with 11 nucleotides matching TRBD1. This CDR3 spans 15 amino acids. V lost 2 bases to trimming and J lost 3 bases; unmatched junction nucleotides: 3. Per germline, CDR1 MNHGY and CDR2 SAAAGT. The CDR3 DNA sequence: TGTGCCAGCAGTTACGAAGGGACAGGGGGCTACGAGCAGTACTTC. It translates to CASSYEGTGGYEQYF.

This clone was recorded a few times. The CDR3 carries no conserved terminal phenylalanine or tryptophan, so it likely arises from a read error. It is unclear where the CDR3 begins or ends on the DNA, so no DNA is shown, and the CDR3 is as TCRdb lists it. The V gene is TRBV4-1, the J gene TRBJ1-5. Looked up from germline, CDR1 is MGHRA and CDR2 is YSYEKL. Ends included, the CDR3 has 13 residues. The CDR3 here is CASSRGRGQPQHX.

This clone was seen only a few times. The chain employs TRBV11-3 and TRBJ2-1; the match to TRBD1 covers 9 bases. The germline V gene has CDR1 SGHNT and CDR2 YENEEA. J was trimmed by 5 bases and V by 5 bases; bases with no gene match: 13. The CDR3 contains 17 residues. Here the CDR3 reads CASSTTKGTGSDNEQFF. CDR3 DNA: TGTGCCAGCAGCACCACAAAGGGGACAGGGAGTGACAATGAGCAGTTCTTC.